The 26 T cell receptor beta chains listed next were all sequenced from one sample in a study of tumor-infiltrating lymphocytes in primary liver carcinoma (dated by TCRdb to about 2017). Total RNA and DNA were co-extracted without cell sorting from roughly 20-30 mg of bulk tissue using the AllPrep DNA/RNA mini kit. TCRdb names Illumina HiSeq 2500 as the instrument used. A constant-region primer and ProtoScript II reverse transcriptase were used to reverse-transcribe TCRbeta-specific cDNA from roughly 0.55 ug total RNA. The TCRbeta libraries were prepared through three rounds of nested multiplex PCR following a slightly modified ARM-PCR procedure. Multiplex TRBV1-TRBV30 forward primers and a Cbeta reverse primer were used in the first two PCR rounds, each of which was run for approximately 9 cycles. TCRdb reran the public reads through fastp at Q25 and MiXCR, keeping productive beta chains. Rows with one shared CDR3 protein collapse into an entry with the most common genes and DNA. The sample data list about 84,000 distinct CDR3 sequences, and around 70% of these were observed just once. The top ten clones comprise approximately 19% of the sample.

Sequencing used liver tumor tissue from sampling region 1. According to the study, the label for this sample's cell subset or site signals: tumor region T1, superior pole. These receptors originate from a man aged 35-49 years with primary liver carcinoma and hepatitis B virus infection.

As regards this clonotype: A junction end diverges from the germline sequence, so it may reflect a read error. V usage is TRBV10-3 and J usage is TRBJ2-7; 10 nucleotides agree with TRBD2. The germline V gene has CDR1 ENHRY and CDR2 SYGVKD. This CDR3 comprises 13 residues. The CDR3 bases are TGTGCCATCCAGCGGGAGGGCTCCCACGTGCAGTGCTTC. As protein: CAIQREGSHVQCF.

The chain couples TRBV29-1 to TRBJ2-7, with TRBD1 matching over 9 bases. From germline, CDR1 is SQVTM and CDR2 ANQGSEA. The CDR3 has 12 amino acids. The CDR3 bases are TGCTACGTGAGGGGGGACAGGGAGGGGCAGTACTTC. Its protein is CYVRGDREGQYF.

Concerning this clonotype: Germline and junction disagree at one end, which may indicate a read error. The chain is built from TRBV11-2 and TRBJ2-6; 7 nucleotides line up with TRBD2. From germline, CDR1 is SGHAT and CDR2 FQNNGV. The CDR3 totals 18 residues. Here the CDR3 DNA reads TGTGCCAGCAGCCGCTCTCCAGCGGGAAGCTCTGGGGCCAACGTCTTGACCTTC. This sequence encodes CASSRSPAGSSGANVLTF. Using reference TRBV11-2 and TRBJ2-6 for the parts outside the CDR3, the full variable domain is EAGVAQSPRYKIIEKRQSVAFWCNPISGHATLYWYQQILGQGPKLLIQFQNNGVVDDSQLPKDRFSAERLKGVDSTLKIQPAKLEDSAVYLCASSRSPAGSSGANVLTFGAGSRLTVL.

On this clonotype: The junction does not match germline at one end; this may be a read error. CDR3: CASSQGMWPYEQYF. CDR3 sequence (DNA): TGCGCCAGCAGCCAAGGAATGTGGCCCTACGAGCAGTATTTC. The rearrangement uses TRBV4-1 and TRBJ2-7; unclear D gene. Germline CDR1 and CDR2: MGHRA and YSYEKL. The CDR3 totals 14 residues.

About this clonotype itself: The junction shows a germline mismatch at one end, possibly a read error. The chain combines TRBV29-1 with TRBJ2-7; D perhaps matches TRBD2 (5 bases). The CDR3 is 14 residues long. In germline, CDR1 is SQVTM, CDR2 ANQGSEA. DNA of the CDR3: TGCAGCATTGATCGCTCTAGTGGGAGTGGCAAGCAGTACTTC. Residues: CSIDRSSGSGKQYF.

V is TRBV10-3 and J is TRBJ2-3; 7 bases align to TRBD2. CDR3 length: 15 residues. Per germline, CDR1 ENHRY and CDR2 SYGVKD. The J segment lost 3 bases and the V segment lost 9 bases, leaving 12 bases of the junction unmatched. The DNA of the CDR3 is TGTGCCATTAGTCTGACTAGCATAACAACAGATACGCAGTATTTT. Translating it yields CAISLTSITTDTQYF.

Many counts were recorded for this clonotype. This sequence joins TRBV29-1 and TRBJ2-5, with 10 bases aligning to TRBD1. V lost 3 bases to trimming and J lost 5 bases; unmatched junction nucleotides: 6. The CDR3 loop spans 14 amino acids. Germline V CDR1 and CDR2: SQVTM, ANQGSEA. DNA for the CDR3: TGCAGCGTTGATGGGACAGGGGCCCAGGAGACCCAGTACTTC. Its protein is CSVDGTGAQETQYF.

As DNA, the CDR3 is TGCAGCTTTTGGCTAGCGGGAAACTGGGAGCTGTTTTTT. It encodes CSFWLAGNWELFF. The chain recombines TRBV29-1 with TRBJ2-2; 9 bases line up with TRBD2. This CDR3 spans 13 amino acids. Germline-derived CDR1 and CDR2 are SQVTM and ANQGSEA. Losses at the gene ends were 8 bases for V and 9 bases for J; bases not matched to a gene: 10.

Concerning this clonotype itself: Given a much more abundant clone one base away, this may be a read error. V usage is TRBV6-1 and J usage is TRBJ2-3, with 7 bases that match TRBD2. With 10 bases clipped from V and 4 bases from J, the junction kept 11 bases outside the gene matches. From germline, CDR1 is MNHNS and CDR2 SASEGT. This CDR3 region has 14 residues. The DNA for the CDR3 is TGTGCCAACAGCAGGACTAGTACGGCAGATACGCAGTATTTT. Translating it yields CANSRTSTADTQYF.

This clonotype was observed many times. This chain joins TRBV18 and TRBJ1-1; D is uncertain. Germline V CDR1 and CDR2: KGHSH, LQKENI. The CDR3 covers 15 residues. Trimming shortened V by 1 base and J by 3 bases, and 12 bases separated the two germline ends. The CDR3 DNA reads as TGTGCCAGCTCACCACTCATACAATCGGACACTGAAGCTTTCTTT. Its translation is CASSPLIQSDTEAFF.

Points on this clonotype: An end of the junction does not agree with germline; a read error may underlie this. The chain uses TRBV28 and TRBJ2-7, with 7 bases matching TRBD2. This CDR3 spans 13 amino acids. CDR1 is MDHEN and CDR2 is SYDVKM in the germline V gene. Here the CDR3 reads CASRLAATYEHYF. The CDR3 DNA follows: TGTGCCAGCAGGCTAGCGGCAACATACGAGCATTACTTC.

The J gene is TRBJ2-5, the V gene TRBV29-1; D gene uncertain. This CDR3 has 14 amino acids. With 6 bases removed from V and 2 bases from J, the gap between germline ends came to 16 bases. Germline CDR1 and CDR2: SQVTM and ANQGSEA. CDR3 residues: CSVSGISAQETQYF. The CDR3 coding sequence is TGCAGCGTGAGTGGGATATCTGCACAAGAGACCCAGTACTTC.

This clonotype was counted ten times or more. This chain joins TRBV28 and TRBJ2-1, with D unresolved. The CDR3 has 11 amino acids. V lost 2 bases and J lost 13, with 9 bases in between. Germline CDR1 is MDHEN and CDR2 is SYDVKM. The CDR3 nucleotides read TGTGCCAGCAGTTTAGGGCGGAGCCAGTTCTTC. Translation gives CASSLGRSQFF.

This clonotype was counted ten times or more. The chain uses TRBV28 and TRBJ1-2, with no clear D. V lost 4 bases to trimming and J lost 4 bases, with 25 bases between them. The germline CDR1 and CDR2 sequences are MDHEN and SYDVKM. The CDR3 contains 18 residues. CDR3 region: CASSSTTDVLGSSYGYTF. In nucleotides, the CDR3 is TGTGCCAGCAGTTCGACGACGGATGTGTTAGGGTCCTCCTATGGCTACACCTTC.

This clonotype has only a few counts. Being one base from a much bigger clone, this may be a read error. The chain recombines TRBV12-3 or TRBV12-4 with TRBJ1-5; D unclear. The germline V and J ends were trimmed by 5 bases and 5 bases, with 13 bases remaining between them. This CDR3 has 14 residues. In DNA, the CDR3 is TGTGCCAGCAGTCCCGGGATAGGGTATCAGCCCCAGCATTTT. Translating gives CASSPGIGYQPQHF.

About this clonotype itself: A much larger clone lies a single base off, so this may be a read error. This CDR3 is missing its conserved last phenylalanine or tryptophan, likely due to a read error. The rearrangement uses TRBV29-1 and TRBJ1-4, with no clear D. This CDR3 has 12 amino acids. The germline gives CDR1 SQVTM, CDR2 ANQGSEA. Trimming took off 7 bases at V and 0 bases at J, with 6 bases between the two ends. CDR3 DNA: TGCAGCGGCGGATCAACTAATGAAAAACTGTTTCTT. Its protein product is CSGGSTNEKLFL.

This clonotype was counted ten times or more. V and J are TRBV5-1 and TRBJ1-5; no firm D call. V gave up 0 bases and J gave up 2 bases, with 6 bases separating them. Germline CDR1 reads SGHRS; CDR2 reads YFSETQ. The CDR3 is made up of 14 amino acids. CDR3 sequence: CASSLDGGNQPQHF. In nucleotides, the CDR3 is TGCGCCAGCAGCTTGGACGGGGGCAATCAGCCCCAGCATTTT.

As concerns this clonotype: Likely a read error: the CDR3 ends without its conserved phenylalanine or tryptophan. V gene TRBV5-1 combines with J gene TRBJ2-3, with D possibly TRBD1 on 6 matching bases. The CDR3 sequence is 12 residues long. V was trimmed by 8 bases and J by 5 bases, leaving 12 bases between them. Per the germline V gene, CDR1 is SGHRS and CDR2 is YFSETQ. The CDR3 is CASRGQLDTQYC. The CDR3 DNA reads TGCGCCAGTAGAGGACAGTTAGATACGCAGTATTGT.

Comment on this clonotype: The junction and the germline gene differ at one end; a read error may be behind it. V is TRBV11-3 and J is TRBJ1-1; D is unclear. The length of the CDR3 is 14 residues. Per the germline V gene, CDR1 is SGHNT and CDR2 is YENEEA. Here the CDR3 DNA reads TGTGCCAGCGGTTTCACACCCATGAACACTGAGGCTCTCTTT. It is translated as CASGFTPMNTEALF. Complete variable domain (other parts from reference TRBV11-3 and TRBJ1-1): EAGVVQSPRYKIIEKKQPVAFWCNPISGHNTLYWYLQNLGQGPELLIRYENEEAVDDSQLPKDRFSAERLKGVDSTLKIQPAELGDSAVYLCASGFTPMNTEALFGQGTRLTVV.

This clonotype came up once. Germline is not matched at one junction end, which may reflect a read error. This chain uses TRBV12-3 or TRBV12-4 with TRBJ2-7, with 9 bases fitting TRBD1. CDR3 length: 13 amino acids. CDR3: CANSSQGAWEQYF. CDR3 in DNA: TGTGCCAACAGTTCACAGGGGGCGTGGGAACAGTACTTC.

Judged by abundance, this clonotype is medium-sized. The chain uses TRBV4-1 and TRBJ2-2; D ambiguous. Germline V lookup: CDR1 MGHRA, CDR2 YSYEKL. Trimming shortened V by 0 bases and J by 6 bases, and 8 bases separated the two germline ends. This CDR3 is 14 amino acids long. DNA for the CDR3: TGCGCCAGCAGCCAAGACAGTGGGGCCGGGGAGCTGTTTTTT. Protein product: CASSQDSGAGELFF.

The CDR3: CATQVGLAGGDEQFF. Here the CDR3 DNA reads TGTGCCACCCAGGTAGGCCTAGCGGGGGGCGATGAGCAGTTCTTC. The chain joins TRBV10-3 to TRBJ2-1; 11 positions agree with TRBD2. Germline-derived CDR1 and CDR2 are ENHRY and SYGVKD. The CDR3 totals 15 residues. Trimming cost V 10 bases and J 8 bases; bases outside gene matches: 13.

This clonotype was observed a single time. Given the absence of the conserved phenylalanine or tryptophan at the CDR3 end, a read error is likely. This sequence joins TRBV11-2 and TRBJ2-3, with D perhaps TRBD2 (6 bases). This CDR3 comprises 14 residues. Trimming removed 11 bases at V and 4 bases at J, with 19 bases between. Germline lookup yields CDR1 SGHAT and CDR2 FQNNGV. CDR3 coding DNA: TGTGCCGGAGGGGCATGGTATCCCGCAGATACGCAGTATTAT. Protein product: CAGGAWYPADTQYY.

Points on this clonotype: Because the CDR3 is missing its conserved closing phenylalanine or tryptophan, this is likely a read error. The chain recombines TRBV5-1 with TRBJ1-1; no definite D call. The CDR3 consists of 15 residues. The germline V gene has CDR1 SGHRS and CDR2 YFSETQ. Trimming took 3 bases from V and 3 from J, leaving 15 bases between them. CDR3 in amino acids: CASSSSTQLDTEAFI. The CDR3 coding sequence is TGCGCCAGCAGCTCTTCGACGCAATTGGACACTGAAGCTTTCATT.

This clonotype was found many times. The chain recombines TRBV7-8 with TRBJ1-2; no reliable D call. The germline V gene has CDR1 SGHVS and CDR2 FQNEAQ. V was pared by 5 bases and J by 11 bases, with 18 bases between. The CDR3 sequence is 13 residues long. The CDR3, as DNA: TGTGCCAGCAGCCCCGAAGAGGCGGGGAGTTACACCTTC. This sequence encodes CASSPEEAGSYTF.

This clonotype was counted a single time. Sequence at one end of the junction differs from germline and may be a read error. CDR3 nucleotide sequence: TGTACCAGCAATACGGACAGGCCGACGCAGTATTTT. Its protein is CTSNTDRPTQYF. The chain combines TRBV6-6 with TRBJ2-3; 7 bases match TRBD1. Germline lookup yields CDR1 MNHNY and CDR2 SVGAGI (reference sequence). CDR3 length equals 12 residues.